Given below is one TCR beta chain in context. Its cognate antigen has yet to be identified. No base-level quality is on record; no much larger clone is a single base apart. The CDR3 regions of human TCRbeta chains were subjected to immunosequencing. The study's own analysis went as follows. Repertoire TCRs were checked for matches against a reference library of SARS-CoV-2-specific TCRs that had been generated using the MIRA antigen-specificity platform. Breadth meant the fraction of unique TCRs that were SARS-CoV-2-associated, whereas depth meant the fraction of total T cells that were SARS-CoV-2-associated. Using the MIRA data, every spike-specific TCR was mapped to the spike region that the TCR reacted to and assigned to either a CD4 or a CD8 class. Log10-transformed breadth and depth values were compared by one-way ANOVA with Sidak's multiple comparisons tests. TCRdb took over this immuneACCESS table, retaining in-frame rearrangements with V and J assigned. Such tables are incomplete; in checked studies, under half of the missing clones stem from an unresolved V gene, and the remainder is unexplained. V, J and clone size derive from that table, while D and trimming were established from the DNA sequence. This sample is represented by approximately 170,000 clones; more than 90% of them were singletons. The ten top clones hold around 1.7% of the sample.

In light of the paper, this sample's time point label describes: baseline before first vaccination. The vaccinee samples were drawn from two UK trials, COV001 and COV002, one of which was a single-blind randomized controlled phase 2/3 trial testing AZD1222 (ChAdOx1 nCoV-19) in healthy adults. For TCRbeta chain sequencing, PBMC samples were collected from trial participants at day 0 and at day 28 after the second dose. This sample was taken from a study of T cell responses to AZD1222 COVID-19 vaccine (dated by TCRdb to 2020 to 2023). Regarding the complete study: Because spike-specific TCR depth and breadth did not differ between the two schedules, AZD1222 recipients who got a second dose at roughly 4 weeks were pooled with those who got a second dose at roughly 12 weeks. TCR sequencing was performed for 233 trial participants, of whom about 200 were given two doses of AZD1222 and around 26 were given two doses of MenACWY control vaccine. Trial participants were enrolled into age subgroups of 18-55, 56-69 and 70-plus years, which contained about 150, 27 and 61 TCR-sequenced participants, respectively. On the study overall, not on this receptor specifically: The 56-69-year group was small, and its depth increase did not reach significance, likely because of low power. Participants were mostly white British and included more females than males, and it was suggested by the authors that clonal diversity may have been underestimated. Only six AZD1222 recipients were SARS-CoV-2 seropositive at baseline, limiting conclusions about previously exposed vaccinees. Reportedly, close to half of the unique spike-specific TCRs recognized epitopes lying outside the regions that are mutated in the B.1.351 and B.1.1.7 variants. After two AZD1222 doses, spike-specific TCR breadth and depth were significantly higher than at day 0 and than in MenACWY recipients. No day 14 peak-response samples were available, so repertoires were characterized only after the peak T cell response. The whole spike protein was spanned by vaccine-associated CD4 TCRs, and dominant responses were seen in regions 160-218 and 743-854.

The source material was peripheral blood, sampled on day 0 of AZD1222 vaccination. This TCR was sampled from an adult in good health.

The CDR3 here reads CASSQGERQGAFSYEQYF. The DNA reads TGCGCCAGCAGCCAAGGGGAACGACAGGGGGCTTTCTCCTACGAGCAGTACTTC. The chain couples TRBV4-1 to TRBJ2-7, with 10 central nucleotides matching TRBD1. Trimming leaves V shorter by 1 base and J shorter by 0 bases, with the junction holding 9 bases beyond the gene matches. The CDR3 holds 18 amino acids from the cysteine to the phenylalanine. The kept DNA is CDR3 alone, 54 bases in frame from the first base. From the germline V gene, CDR1 is MGHRA and CDR2 is YSYEKL.